This passage covers 10 T cell receptor beta chains from one sample sequenced in a study of blood T cell repertoires in COVID-19. Repertoires were generated with immunoSEQ multiplex PCR, while TCRdb's copy carries only in-frame clones and drops some. The sample lists roughly 330,000 clones; over 75% were seen once. Sequences were obtained from PBMCs or T cells enriched from blood (not recorded which). These receptors were taken from a woman in her late teens or twenties who had recovered from COVID-19.

Regarding this clone: The germline gene is not matched at one end of the junction; a read error may be the cause. The chain employs TRBV6-5 and TRBJ1-1; 8 bases are a match to TRBD1. CDR1 MNHEY and CDR2 SVGAGI come from the germline V gene. The CDR3 extends over 14 amino acids. The CDR3 sequence is CASTGNRGNIEAFF. Written as DNA, the CDR3 is TGTGCCAGCACAGGGAACAGGGGGAACATTGAAGCTTTCTTT.

This chain links TRBV19 with TRBJ1-2; D remains unclear. Trimming removed 10 bases at V and 8 bases at J, with 17 bases between. The CDR3 totals 12 residues. Germline-derived CDR1 and CDR2 are LNHDA and SQIVND (reference sequence). DNA of the CDR3: TGTGCCACCCACCTCATTGAGAGCGGCTACACCTTC. Translation gives CATHLIESGYTF.

This chain uses TRBV6-5 with TRBJ1-1; no definite D call. There are 13 residues in the CDR3. Trimming pared 10 bases from V and 0 bases from J, leaving 12 bases between. Looked up from germline, CDR1 is MNHEY and CDR2 is SVGAGI. CDR3 nucleotide sequence: TGTGCCACCCGGACGGGGTTGAACACTGAAGCTTTCTTT. Protein: CATRTGLNTEAFF.

A few counts support this clone. J is TRBJ2-1 and V is TRBV27; 7 bases are a match to TRBD2. V gave up 1 base and J gave up 2 bases; unmatched junction bases: 5. The germline gives CDR1 MNHEY, CDR2 SMNVEV (reference sequence). There are 16 residues in the CDR3. Here the CDR3 reads CASSLYASGTYNEQFF. The CDR3 DNA reads TGTGCCAGCAGTTTATACGCTAGCGGTACCTACAATGAGCAGTTCTTC.

The genes are TRBV6-1 and TRBJ1-2; no firm D call. The CDR3 runs 15 residues. V gave up 2 bases and J gave up 3 bases, with 13 bases separating them. In germline, CDR1 is MNHNS, CDR2 SASEGT. The CDR3 sequence: CASSESGTVYYGYTF. The CDR3 bases are TGTGCCAGCAGTGAATCTGGTACAGTTTACTATGGCTACACCTTC.

The rearrangement links TRBV27 to TRBJ1-1, with D possibly being TRBD1 (5 bases). The CDR3 spans 14 residues. The V end lost 4 bases, the J end lost 4 bases, and 13 bases lay between the germline ends. The germline V gene encodes CDR1 MNHEY and CDR2 SMNVEV (reference sequence). CDR3 region: CASSWGTGGTEAFF. CDR3 nucleotide sequence: TGTGCCAGCAGTTGGGGCACAGGCGGCACTGAAGCTTTCTTT.

The chain couples TRBV4-1 to TRBJ1-1, with TRBD1 as a possible D gene (6 bases). CDR3 size: 14 residues. Trimming pared 0 bases from V and 7 bases from J, leaving 12 bases between. The germline V gene has CDR1 MGHRA and CDR2 YSYEKL. The CDR3 reads CASSQEQGKREAFF. CDR3 DNA: TGCGCCAGCAGCCAAGAACAGGGAAAGCGTGAAGCTTTCTTT.

This clone was seen once. The same CDR3 can be traced to other DNA sequences in this sample. The J gene is TRBJ1-1, the V gene TRBV6-5, with 7 bases that match TRBD1. V shed 3 bases and J 2 bases; nucleotides not matched to a gene: 6. The CDR3 spans 15 residues. Germline CDR1 reads MNHEY; CDR2 reads SVGAGI. The CDR3 sequence: CASSYSGQLNTEAFF. Written as DNA, the CDR3 is TGTGCCAGCAGTTATTCGGGACAGCTAAACACTGAAGCTTTCTTT.

The V call is TRBV15, the J call TRBJ1-5, with 11 nucleotides matching TRBD1. The CDR3 has 20 residues. V trimming: 4 bases; J trimming: 0 bases; junction bases outside the gene matches: 14. The V gene's germline CDR1 is LNHNV and CDR2 YYDKDF (reference sequence). The CDR3 loop reads CATSKRTGTGGIYSNQPQHF. CDR3 DNA sequence: TGTGCCACCAGCAAAAGGACCGGGACAGGGGGGATTTATAGCAATCAGCCCCAGCATTTT.

V is TRBV3-1 (or the pseudogene TRBV3-2) and J is TRBJ2-5, with D tentatively TRBD2 (6 bases). Germline assignment: CDR1 LGHDT and CDR2 YNNKEL (reference sequence). Trimming took 3 bases from V and 2 from J, leaving 13 bases between them. The CDR3 contains 15 residues. The CDR3 is CASSHLAATQETQYF. The CDR3 DNA sequence: TGTGCCAGCAGCCATTTAGCGGCAACTCAAGAGACCCAGTACTTC.